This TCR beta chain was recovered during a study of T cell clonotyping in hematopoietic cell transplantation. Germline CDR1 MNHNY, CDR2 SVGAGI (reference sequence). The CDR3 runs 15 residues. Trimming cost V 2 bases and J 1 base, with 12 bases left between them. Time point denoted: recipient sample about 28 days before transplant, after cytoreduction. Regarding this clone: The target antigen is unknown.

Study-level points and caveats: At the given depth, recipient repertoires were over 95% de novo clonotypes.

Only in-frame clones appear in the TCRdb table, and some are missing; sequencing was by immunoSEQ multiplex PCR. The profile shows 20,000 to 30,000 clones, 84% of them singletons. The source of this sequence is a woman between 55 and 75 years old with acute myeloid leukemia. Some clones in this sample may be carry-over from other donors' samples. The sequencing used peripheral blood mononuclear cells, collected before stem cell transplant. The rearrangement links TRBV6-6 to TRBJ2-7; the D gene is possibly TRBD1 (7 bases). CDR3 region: CASSYGAGGSYEQYF. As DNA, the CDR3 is TGTGCCAGCAGTTACGGGGCAGGGGGGTCCTACGAGCAGTACTTC.